The clone carrying this T cell receptor beta chain was observed once. Antigen specificity is unknown. This record comes from a study of T cells in localized non-small cell lung cancer. Study-level findings and limits: In uninvolved adjacent lung, T cell clonality reached its highest value, exceeding tumor. Appearing in adjacent lung were a median about 50 of the top 100 tumor clones. Longer overall survival accompanied higher blood T cell density.

The repertoire was sequenced with immunoSEQ multiplex PCR; TCRdb's copy has only in-frame clones and lacks some. The sample carries around 31,000 clones, roughly nine tenths recorded once. Trimming took 4 bases from V and 6 from J, leaving 16 bases between them. Per germline, CDR1 KGHSH and CDR2 LQKENI. The CDR3 sequence is 14 residues long. The chain links TRBV18 to TRBJ2-7, with TRBD1 as a possible D gene (5 bases). The sequence was obtained from a female donor aged 60 or older with stage I lung adenocarcinoma. The source material was peripheral blood, sampled before any cancer treatment. Here the CDR3 DNA reads TGTGCCAGCTCACTACAGGCCCTCGGATCCGAGCAGTACTTC. Its protein product is CASSLQALGSEQYF.